A selection of T cell receptor beta chains follows, all from one sample in a study of blood T cell repertoires in COVID-19. Profiling relied on immunoSEQ multiplex PCR, and the TCRdb table lists in-frame clones only, not all of them. The sample holds under 150,000 clones, around 90% seen once. The sequenced material came from peripheral blood. The receptors originated from a man in his 60s with COVID-19, enrolled during active disease. CDR3s include the opening cysteine and the closing phenylalanine or tryptophan. The order of the fields is CDR3 protein, J gene, V gene.

CDR3aa: CASSQGSGSGADTQYF
j_gene: TRBJ2-3
v_gene: TRBV4-2

CDR3aa: CASSIQTGPNEKLFF
j_gene: TRBJ1-4
v_gene: TRBV19

CDR3aa: CASSPKAPQGDLRGYTF
j_gene: TRBJ1-2
v_gene: TRBV4-3

CDR3aa: CASSPDRNYGYTF
j_gene: TRBJ1-2
v_gene: TRBV18

CDR3aa: CVRSLRVRTGDEKLFF
j_gene: TRBJ1-4
v_gene: TRBV7-5

CDR3aa: CASKPLRTGELFF
j_gene: TRBJ2-2
v_gene: TRBV19

CDR3aa: CASSQPGVGYTF
j_gene: TRBJ1-2
v_gene: TRBV3-1/TRBV3-2

CDR3aa: CSVEDQGAFSGYTF
j_gene: TRBJ1-2
v_gene: TRBV29-1

CDR3aa: CASSELTSGRRYF
j_gene: TRBJ2-3
v_gene: TRBV6-4

CDR3aa: CASSLATGGGTEAFF
j_gene: TRBJ1-1
v_gene: TRBV7-2

CDR3aa: CASSQLGQGETQYF
j_gene: TRBJ2-5
v_gene: TRBV14

CDR3aa: CASSRSTVNTEAFF
j_gene: TRBJ1-1
v_gene: TRBV19

CDR3aa: CASLLKGRQGRYGYTF
j_gene: TRBJ1-2
v_gene: TRBV6-4

CDR3aa: CASSEVPNSNQPQHF
j_gene: TRBJ1-5
v_gene: TRBV6-1

CDR3aa: CASSSGGGAGTGELFF
j_gene: TRBJ2-2
v_gene: TRBV11-3

CDR3aa: CASSLWTGSSTDTQYF
j_gene: TRBJ2-3
v_gene: TRBV28

CDR3aa: CASSPPGQGESYEQYF
j_gene: TRBJ2-7
v_gene: TRBV7-9

CDR3aa: CASSKQGAWRETQYF
j_gene: TRBJ2-5
v_gene: TRBV5-1

CDR3aa: CAISELAGAATGNEQFF
j_gene: TRBJ2-1
v_gene: TRBV10-3

CDR3aa: CASSQPESSLNSPLHF
j_gene: TRBJ1-6
v_gene: TRBV4-2

CDR3aa: CASSQDNGRNRPQHF
j_gene: TRBJ1-5
v_gene: TRBV4-2

CDR3aa: CASSYSGGANQPQHF
j_gene: TRBJ1-5
v_gene: TRBV6-5

CDR3aa: CASSLRTLQETQYF
j_gene: TRBJ2-5
v_gene: TRBV11-3

CDR3aa: CSVPGTGFYEQYF
j_gene: TRBJ2-7
v_gene: TRBV29-1

CDR3aa: CASIEGAGGAETQYF
j_gene: TRBJ2-5
v_gene: TRBV6-5

CDR3aa: CASSDFGGASYEQYF
j_gene: TRBJ2-7
v_gene: TRBV10-2

CDR3aa: CASSFSGSHNEQFF
j_gene: TRBJ2-1
v_gene: TRBV5-4

CDR3aa: CASRMGRSVNEQFF
j_gene: TRBJ2-1
v_gene: TRBV4-1

CDR3aa: CASSQSLGQPQHF
j_gene: TRBJ1-5
v_gene: TRBV4-1